This entry describes one T cell receptor beta chain. Its antigen is unknown. Before sequencing, viral peptide pools were used by the ViraFEST assay to expand antigen-specific CD4+ T cells. Culturing for more than 9 days preceded CD4+ T cell isolation. Having tested negative for nucleocapsid antibodies, the vaccine recipients showed no prior SARS-CoV-2 infection. Cells had half their medium changed to IL-2 medium on days 3 and 7. This CDR3 region has 15 residues. Germline V gene data show CDR1 as LNHDA and CDR2 as SQIVND (reference sequence). The V gene end was trimmed by 5 bases and the J gene end by 8 bases; junction bases not matched to a gene: 8. The data were taken from a study of vaccination effects on CD4 cells after COVID-19. Study conclusions and caveats: Clones of infection and vaccine origin contracted markedly late after vaccination. Recruitment yielded few convalescent patients, and the study had no early post-infection timepoints.

Sequenced by immunoSEQ multiplex PCR; TCRdb stores in-frame clones only, minus some. This sample has roughly 20,000 clones, with around 68% found just once. This sample comprised CD4+ T cells from PBMCs cultured with HCoV-NL63 spike peptides, obtained before COVID-19 vaccination. The gene calls are TRBV19 and TRBJ1-6; TRBD1 aligns across 8 bases. The TCR comes from a human donor who received a COVID-19 vaccine. The CDR3 DNA is TGTGCCAGTAGTCTCAGGGGGCCCGGGGATTCACCCCTCCACTTT. Translation: CASSLRGPGDSPLHF.